This T cell receptor beta chain was sequenced in a study of cytomegalovirus exposure and HLA in healthy donors. Turning to the study itself: HLA-typed donors contributed around 88 million unique TCRs, which were held in an early data release. Of about 400 genotyped donors, 81% clustered with self-reported Caucasian donors.

The CDR3 consists of 16 residues. Trimming removed 6 bases from V and 0 bases from J; junction bases left unmatched: 9. In germline, CDR1 is SNHLY, CDR2 FYNNEI. The PCR employed 60 Vbeta primers together with 13 Jbeta primers. The method was immunoSEQ multiplex PCR; TCRdb's version includes in-frame clones alone and lacks a portion of them. The table has some 150,000 clones, over 60% seen once. As concerns this clone: The antigen is not known.

Study observations and caveats: Sequencing had likely introduced a cluster of highly shared sequence variants as an artifact. The classifier, whose performance was assessed in both the original and validation cohorts, reportedly diagnosed cytomegalovirus status with high specificity and sensitivity.

The sequenced sample consisted of PBMCs. V gene TRBV2 combines with J gene TRBJ1-1; 8 bases map to TRBD1. This TCR was recovered from a female donor in good health and CMV-seropositive. CDR3 sequence: CASRDLGQDLNTEAFF. The DNA for the CDR3 is TGTGCCAGCAGGGACCTGGGACAGGATTTGAACACTGAAGCTTTCTTT.